The 32 T cell receptor beta chains presented below share a single source sample, sequenced in a study of long-term antiretroviral therapy in people with HIV. Running of the v3.0 immunoSEQ assay took place at survey level. Only in-frame clones appear in the TCRdb table, and some are missing; sequencing was by immunoSEQ multiplex PCR. The data hold approximately 22,000 clones, with approximately 80% observed a single time. This sample comprised unsorted PBMCs, obtained 0.5 years before starting antiretroviral therapy. These receptors came from a man aged 40-50 years with HIV.

The CDR3 loop reads CASSPSRKDEQFF. The CDR3 region has the DNA TGTGCCAGCAGCCCGTCGAGAAAGGATGAGCAGTTCTTC. The J gene is TRBJ2-1, the V gene TRBV7-8; no clear D gene. This CDR3 comprises 13 residues. Germline lookup yields CDR1 SGHVS and CDR2 FQNEAQ. V lost 5 bases and J lost 8, with 13 bases in between.

CDR3 in amino acids: CASKYGRDYGYTF. The CDR3 nucleotides are TGTGCCTCGAAATATGGCAGGGACTATGGCTACACCTTC. The V and J genes are TRBV6-5 and TRBJ1-2; TRBD1 is a possible D gene (5 bases). V was shortened by 11 bases and J by 3 bases, with 16 bases between the two germline ends. In germline, CDR1 is MNHEY, CDR2 SVGAGI. CDR3 size: 13 residues.

This clone is a singleton in its sample. CDR3 bases: TGTGCCAGCAGCCACCCTCGGGGAGCCCTACGCGATGAGCAGTTCTTC. It yields the protein CASSHPRGALRDEQFF. V and J are TRBV14 and TRBJ2-1; maybe TRBD2 (5 bases). Trimming removed 3 bases at V and 8 bases at J, with 20 bases between. Germline CDR1 reads SGHDN; CDR2 reads FVKESK. The CDR3 has 16 amino acids.

This clone appeared a single time. CDR3 nucleotides: TGCGCCAGCAGCCCTCACAGGGGGTCGGGCTACGAGCAGTACTTC. Translating it yields CASSPHRGSGYEQYF. The V call is TRBV4-3, the J call TRBJ2-7; 8 bases fit TRBD1. This CDR3 region has 15 residues. Germline loops: CDR1 LGHNA, CDR2 YSLEER. With V trimmed by 4 bases and J by 3 bases, 8 bases remained unmatched.

V and J are TRBV11-2 and TRBJ1-4; weak D call: TRBD1 (6 bases). V was pared by 5 bases and J by 0 bases, with 13 bases between. CDR1 is SGHAT and CDR2 is FQNNGV in the germline V gene. The CDR3 totals 16 residues. DNA of the CDR3: TGTGCCAGCAGCCGGACAGCCACCGCAACTAATGAAAAACTGTTTTTT. It is translated as CASSRTATATNEKLFF.

Only a few counts were recorded for this clone. The V call is TRBV6-1, the J call TRBJ2-7; TRBD2 is a possible D gene (5 bases). This CDR3 has 12 amino acids. The germline CDR1 and CDR2 sequences are MNHNS and SASEGT. Deletions cut 7 bases from V and 3 bases from J, with 10 bases between. CDR3 sequence reads: CASMGDFYEQYF. The DNA of the CDR3 is TGTGCCAGCATGGGAGACTTCTACGAGCAGTACTTC.

J is TRBJ1-5 and V is TRBV30; TRBD1 matches at 7 bases. CDR1 is GTSNPN, CDR2 SVGIG, per germline (reference sequence). This CDR3 has 15 amino acids. V lost 0 bases to trimming and J lost 2 bases; unmatched junction nucleotides: 4. The CDR3 bases are TGTGCCTGGAGTGTAGGGCAGGGGGGCAATCAGCCCCAGCATTTT. Its translation: CAWSVGQGGNQPQHF.

The rearrangement links TRBV19 to TRBJ2-1; D unresolved. Germline CDR1 reads LNHDA; CDR2 reads SQIVND (reference sequence). V dropped 4 bases and J dropped 8 bases, with 24 bases sitting between them. The CDR3 covers 17 residues. CDR3 amino acids: CASSTIIADPLGHEQFF. The CDR3 DNA sequence: TGTGCCAGTAGTACTATAATCGCAGACCCCCTCGGCCATGAGCAGTTCTTC.

The chain employs TRBV10-3 and TRBJ2-7; D not resolved. The germline gives CDR1 ENHRY, CDR2 SYGVKD. The V end was cut by 4 bases, the J end by 7 bases, with 17 bases between. The CDR3 runs 14 residues. The CDR3 DNA sequence: TGTGCCATCAGTGCCTCGATAAGGGTGGGAGAGCAGTACTTC. It translates to CAISASIRVGEQYF.

The rearrangement uses TRBV2 and TRBJ1-1, with D maybe TRBD1 (6 bases). There are 13 residues in the CDR3. Trimming stripped 7 bases from V and 0 bases from J, with 9 bases between. The germline gives CDR1 SNHLY, CDR2 FYNNEI. CDR3 region: CASIGQMNTEAFF. The CDR3 DNA is TGTGCCAGCATAGGACAGATGAACACTGAAGCTTTCTTT. The full variable domain, its missing parts supplied by reference TRBV2 and TRBJ1-1, is EPEVTQTPSHQVTQMGQEVILRCVPISNHLYFYWYRQILGQKVEFLVSFYNNEISEKSEIFDDQFSVERPDGSNFTLKIRSTKLEDSAMYFCASIGQMNTEAFFGQGTRLTVV.

On this clone itself: One junction end disagrees with the germline gene, perhaps due to a read error. Different DNA sequences within this sample yield the same CDR3. V gene TRBV29-1 combines with J gene TRBJ2-3; 7 nucleotides align to TRBD2. The CDR3 has 14 amino acids. Germline V gene lookup returns CDR1 SQVTM and CDR2 ANQGSEA. Here the CDR3 reads CSVEAGPSTDTQYF. CDR3 nucleotide sequence: TGCAGCGTGGAAGCGGGGCCTAGCACAGATACGCAGTATTTT.

In this sample, this clone turned up a few times. This chain links TRBV28 with TRBJ1-2, with 8 bases lining up with TRBD1. The CDR3 spans 14 residues. The germline V gene has CDR1 MDHEN and CDR2 SYDVKM. J lost 4 bases, V lost 2 bases, and 3 bases had no gene match. For the CDR3, the DNA is TGTGCCAGCAGTTTACCAGGGGGCCCCTATGGCTACACCTTC. Its protein product is CASSLPGGPYGYTF.

The chain recombines TRBV28 with TRBJ2-1; 8 nucleotides line up with TRBD1. V trimming: 7 bases; J trimming: 6 bases; junction bases outside the gene matches: 8. CDR3 size: 14 residues. Germline-derived CDR1 and CDR2 are MDHEN and SYDVKM. CDR3 DNA sequence: TGTGCCAGCATAGAACAGGGGGAGGTCAATGAGCAGTTCTTC. It encodes CASIEQGEVNEQFF.

This chain connects TRBV10-3 to TRBJ2-4, with D perhaps assigned TRBD1 or TRBD2 (6 bases each). Trimming left V 4 bases short and J 6 bases short, with 10 bases between. The germline V gene has CDR1 ENHRY and CDR2 SYGVKD. The CDR3 runs 13 residues. The CDR3 loop is CAISGGAGNIQYF. The CDR3 bases are TGTGCCATCAGTGGGGGGGCTGGAAACATTCAGTACTTC.

This clone was counted a single time. V gene TRBV5-8 combines with J gene TRBJ1-5, with D possibly matching TRBD1 (5 bases). The V gene lost 4 bases and the J gene lost 3 bases, with 14 bases spanning the gap. The CDR3 loop spans 15 amino acids. Germline CDR1 SGHTS, CDR2 YDEGEE. In DNA, the CDR3 is TGTGCCAGCAGCCACACCAGGACAATCAATCAGCCCCAGCATTTT. Translation: CASSHTRTINQPQHF.

In regard to this clone: This likely traces to a read error, being one base from a far larger clone. The rearrangement links TRBV6-6 to TRBJ1-3; D may be TRBD1 (5 bases). This CDR3 contains 13 residues. The V end was cut by 0 bases, the J end by 12 bases, with 12 bases between. Germline CDR1 is MNHNY and CDR2 is SVGAGI (reference sequence). The CDR3 spells CASSYSGEDNIYF. The CDR3 DNA sequence: TGTGCCAGCAGTTACTCGGGGGAGGACAACATATATTTT.

The chain employs TRBV5-1 and TRBJ1-1; D is perhaps TRBD1 (6 bases). The CDR3 spans 14 residues. Looked up from germline, CDR1 is SGHRS and CDR2 is YFSETQ. The ends were cut back, 4 bases at V and 5 bases at J, with 15 bases in the middle. CDR3 residues: CASSEGGGRTEAFF. The CDR3 coding sequence is TGCGCCAGCAGCGAGGGAGGGGGTAGGACTGAAGCTTTCTTT.

J is TRBJ2-2 and V is TRBV14; no clear D. CDR3 length: 13 amino acids. The V and J ends lost 1 base and 5 bases respectively, with 5 bases between them. The V gene's germline CDR1 is SGHDN and CDR2 FVKESK. DNA of the CDR3: TGTGCCAGCAGCCAAGGACATACCGGGGAGCTGTTTTTT. It is translated as CASSQGHTGELFF.

The V call is TRBV5-1, the J call TRBJ1-5; D unclear. CDR1 is SGHRS, CDR2 YFSETQ, per germline. V gave up 4 bases and J gave up 4 bases, with 18 bases separating them. The CDR3 totals 16 residues. The CDR3 loop reads CASSPIAGVPNQPQHF. The DNA of the CDR3 is TGCGCCAGCAGCCCTATTGCCGGGGTCCCGAATCAGCCCCAGCATTTT.

The CDR3 DNA reads as TGTGCCAACATCCTCTGGGGGGGGACAGTCAATTCACCCCTCCACTTT. Residues: CANILWGGTVNSPLHF. The rearrangement joins TRBV5-6 to TRBJ1-6; 7 nucleotides match TRBD1. V dropped 9 bases and J dropped 7; count of bases not matched to a gene: 16. From germline, CDR1 is SGHDT and CDR2 YYEEEE. The CDR3 length is 16 residues.

The chain joins TRBV2 to TRBJ1-1; D is perhaps TRBD1 (6 bases). The CDR3 runs 13 residues. The V and J ends lost 6 bases and 2 bases respectively, with 10 bases between them. Germline lookup yields CDR1 SNHLY and CDR2 FYNNEI. DNA of the CDR3: TGTGCCAGCAGGACAGGTCATAACACTGAAGCTTTCTTT. This encodes CASRTGHNTEAFF.

The V call is TRBV9, the J call TRBJ2-3, with 7 bases lining up with TRBD2. The V gene end was trimmed by 4 bases and the J gene end by 4 bases; junction bases not matched to a gene: 12. There are 16 residues in the CDR3. Germline V gene sequence: CDR1 SGDLS, CDR2 YYNGEE. The CDR3 bases are TGTGCCAGCAGCCGACAGCGGACTAGAACGCCAGATACGCAGTATTTT. Protein: CASSRQRTRTPDTQYF.

V is TRBV4-2 and J is TRBJ1-2, with a weak D call TRBD1 (5 bases). The CDR3 contains 15 residues. V was pared by 0 bases and J by 6 bases, with 14 bases between. The V gene's germline CDR1 is LGHNA and CDR2 YNFKEQ. CDR3 residues: CASSQEYSTGDGYTF. Written as DNA, the CDR3 is TGTGCCAGCAGCCAAGAGTATAGTACAGGAGATGGCTACACCTTC.

The gene calls are TRBV28 and TRBJ1-4, with D unresolved. V gave up 3 bases and J gave up 0 bases, with 8 bases separating them. Germline V lookup: CDR1 MDHEN, CDR2 SYDVKM. This CDR3 region has 15 residues. The chain's CDR3 is CASSFLGTTNEKLFF. DNA for the CDR3: TGTGCCAGCAGTTTTTTGGGGACAACTAATGAAAAACTGTTTTTT.

This clone appeared once. The chain recombines TRBV7-9 with TRBJ2-7; TRBD1 matches 8 bases. Unmatched junction bases numbered 7, after V lost 1 base and J lost 5 bases. The length of the CDR3 is 15 residues. Germline V gene lookup returns CDR1 SEHNR and CDR2 FQNEAQ (reference sequence). The CDR3 region has the DNA TGTGCCAGCAGCTTAGACGGGACAGGCCACCACGAGCAGTACTTC. This translates into CASSLDGTGHHEQYF.

This rearrangement joins TRBV7-9 to TRBJ1-2; maybe TRBD1 (5 bases). Germline V gene lookup returns CDR1 SEHNR and CDR2 FQNEAQ (reference sequence). CDR3 length equals 11 residues. The V end lost 8 bases, the J end lost 4 bases, and 8 bases lay between the germline ends. CDR3 coding DNA: TGTGCCAGCGGGGGGTCCTATGGCTACACCTTC. Protein sequence: CASGGSYGYTF.

In DNA, the CDR3 is TGTGCCTGGAGAGCCGGGGCGCTGAACACTGAAGCTTTCTTT. The encoded protein is CAWRAGALNTEAFF. The chain combines TRBV30 with TRBJ1-1; tentatively, D is TRBD1 (5 bases). The germline V and J ends were trimmed by 3 bases and 0 bases, with 11 bases remaining between them. The CDR3 runs to 14 residues. Germline CDR1 reads GTSNPN; CDR2 reads SVGIG (reference sequence).

V gene TRBV6-5 combines with J gene TRBJ1-6, with unresolved D. V lost 2 bases and J 9 bases, leaving 8 bases between the germline ends. The germline gives CDR1 MNHEY, CDR2 SVGAGI. This CDR3 is 13 amino acids long. The CDR3 coding sequence is TGTGCCAGCAGTTACAGGGAACGTTCACCCCTCCACTTT. This encodes CASSYRERSPLHF.

The chain recombines TRBV5-1 with TRBJ1-3; maybe TRBD1 (6 bases). Germline CDR1 reads SGHRS; CDR2 reads YFSETQ. The CDR3 is 15 amino acids. V shed 4 bases and J shed 0 bases, with 11 bases lying between them. In DNA form, the CDR3 reads TGCGCCAGCAGCCCGGGACACAGCTCTGGAAACACCATATATTTT. It encodes CASSPGHSSGNTIYF.

This chain uses TRBV5-1 with TRBJ2-1; 11 bases fit TRBD2. The CDR3 loop spans 16 amino acids. The V and J ends lost 4 bases and 4 bases, in that order; junction bases with no gene match: 7. In germline, CDR1 is SGHRS, CDR2 YFSETQ. CDR3 amino acids: CASSGPGTSGYNEQFF. Here the CDR3 DNA reads TGCGCCAGCAGCGGACCCGGGACTAGCGGATACAATGAGCAGTTCTTC.

By share, this clone ranks as medium-sized. V is TRBV28 and J is TRBJ1-1; no clear D gene. V dropped 4 bases and J dropped 2 bases, with 5 bases sitting between them. The CDR3 loop spans 12 amino acids. In germline, CDR1 is MDHEN, CDR2 SYDVKM. The CDR3 sequence is CASSWGNTEAFF. In DNA form, the CDR3 reads TGTGCCAGCAGTTGGGGAAACACTGAAGCTTTCTTT. The variable domain in full, with the rest retrieved from reference TRBV28 and TRBJ1-1, is DVKVTQSSRYLVKRTGEKVFLECVQDMDHENMFWYRQDPGLGLRLIYFSYDVKMKEKGDIPEGYSVSREKKERFSLILESASTNQTSMYLCASSWGNTEAFFGQGTRLTVV.

The chain couples TRBV28 to TRBJ1-1; D remains unclear. The germline V gene encodes CDR1 MDHEN and CDR2 SYDVKM. The CDR3 is made up of 13 amino acids. V shed 6 bases and J shed 3 bases, with 11 bases lying between them. CDR3 coding DNA: TGTGCCAGCAGCGCTAGTAGACACACTGAAGCTTTCTTT. Protein product: CASSASRHTEAFF.